This TCR beta chain was found in a study of response to subunit inactivated influenza vaccine. Study conclusions and caveats: That few new T cells are recruited by each seasonal influenza vaccination was the authors' suggestion.

This clonotype was picked up many times. Its antigen is undetermined. One entry per CDR3 protein, called by TCRdb with MiXCR from the RT-PCR reads. The table records around 500,000 distinct CDR3 sequences, roughly 9.8% of them present only once. The TCR comes from a man between 50 and 59 years old who received an inactivated influenza vaccine. The source material was PBMCs from blood, sampled roughly 48 days after vaccination.

CDR3 in amino acids: CSARTSGRARTSGEQYF. The CDR3 DNA sequence: TGCAGTGCCCGGACTAGCGGGAGGGCCCGAACTTCTGGGGAGCAGTACTTC. The rearrangement joins TRBV20-1 to TRBJ2-7; 15 bases fit TRBD2. CDR1 is DFQATT and CDR2 is SNEGSKA in the germline V gene (reference sequence). The ends lost 6 bases at V and 7 bases at J; junction bases unmatched: 16. The CDR3 runs 17 residues.